This T cell receptor (beta chain) was sequenced for a study of somatic mutations in cytotoxic T cells in rheumatoid arthritis. About the research overall: Prior to any treatment and right after diagnosis, patient blood (over 29 ml EDTA) was drawn.

Comments on this clone: Its antigen is undetermined.

The CDR3 is made up of 16 amino acids. Trimming took 11 bases from V and 4 from J; bases not matched to a gene: 15. Germline V gene data show CDR1 as MDHEN and CDR2 as SYDVKM. The study's findings and limits: There were about an eighth of the roughly 65 patients in whom the largest CD8+ clone exceeded 20% of CD8+ cells. No antigen targets were known for the expanded CD8+ clones.

The assay was immunoSEQ multiplex PCR, and TCRdb's table has in-frame clones only and misses some. The sample lists 12,000 to 15,000 clones; more than 60% were seen once. The TCR was taken from an adult with rheumatoid arthritis. The sequenced sample was CD8+ T cells sorted from blood. The J gene is TRBJ2-5, the V gene TRBV28, with 11 bases identical to TRBD2. The CDR3 protein is CAVTSGASGLGETQYF. The CDR3 nucleotides are TGTGCCGTGACTAGCGGGGCTTCGGGATTAGGAGAGACCCAGTACTTC.